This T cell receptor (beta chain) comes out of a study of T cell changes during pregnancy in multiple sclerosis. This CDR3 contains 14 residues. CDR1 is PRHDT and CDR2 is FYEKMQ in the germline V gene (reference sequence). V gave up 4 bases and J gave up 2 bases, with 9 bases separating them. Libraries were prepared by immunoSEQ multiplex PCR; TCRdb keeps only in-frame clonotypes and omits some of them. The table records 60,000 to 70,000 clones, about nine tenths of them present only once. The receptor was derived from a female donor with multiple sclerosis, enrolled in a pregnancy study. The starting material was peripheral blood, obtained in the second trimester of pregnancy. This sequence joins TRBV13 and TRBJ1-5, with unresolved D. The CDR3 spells CASSSGGGNQPQHF. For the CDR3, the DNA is TGTGCCAGCAGCTCCGGCGGGGGCAATCAGCCCCAGCATTTT.